Listed here are 29 T cell receptor beta chains from one sample, sequenced in a study of T cell responses to AZD1222 COVID-19 vaccine. Libraries were prepared by immunoSEQ multiplex PCR; TCRdb keeps only in-frame clonotypes and omits some of them. The sample lists around 150,000 clones; 70% to 90% were seen once. The sequencing used peripheral blood, collected on day 0 of AZD1222 vaccination. Every receptor here comes from an adult in good health.

The chain employs TRBV28 and TRBJ1-6; 8 bases align to TRBD1. The germline CDR1 and CDR2 sequences are MDHEN and SYDVKM. Trimming cost V 6 bases and J 14 bases; bases outside gene matches: 12. There are 14 residues in the CDR3. CDR3 nucleotide sequence: TGTGCCAGCAGAAGACAGGGGAGAGGTCTGGCCCTCCACTTT. This encodes CASRRQGRGLALHF.

This clone was recorded only once. The chain employs TRBV10-3 and TRBJ1-5, with no clear D. Germline loops: CDR1 ENHRY, CDR2 SYGVKD. The length of the CDR3 is 12 residues. Trimming took 10 bases from V and 3 from J, leaving 10 bases between them. CDR3 residues: CANGEVNQPQHF. The CDR3 coding sequence is TGTGCCAACGGGGAGGTCAATCAGCCCCAGCATTTT.

Here the CDR3 reads CASSEQGAMNTEAFF. The CDR3 region has the DNA TGTGCCAGCAGTGAGCAGGGGGCCATGAACACTGAAGCTTTCTTT. The V and J genes are TRBV2 and TRBJ1-1, with TRBD1 matching over 8 bases. Germline V gene data show CDR1 as SNHLY and CDR2 as FYNNEI. V gave up 3 bases and J gave up 0 bases; unmatched junction bases: 3. The CDR3 runs to 15 residues.

The chain has TRBV7-2 and TRBJ2-1; TRBD1 might be the D (6 bases). CDR1 and CDR2 from the germline V gene are SGHTA and FQGNSA. V lost 4 bases and J lost 6, with 13 bases in between. The CDR3 runs 14 residues. This CDR3 reads CASSYRDTRNEQFF. CDR3 bases: TGTGCCAGCAGCTACCGGGACACTCGCAATGAGCAGTTCTTC.

This clone has just a few counts. The chain links TRBV7-2 to TRBJ2-1; 7 nucleotides match TRBD2. The V gene's germline CDR1 is SGHTA and CDR2 FQGNSA. The CDR3 covers 17 residues. The trim removed 1 base at V and 6 bases at J, leaving 12 bases unmatched. The DNA of the CDR3 is TGTGCCAGCAGCTTAGAGTCGGGAGGACCCCCTTTCAATGAGCAGTTCTTC. Translated, it gives CASSLESGGPPFNEQFF.

The chain is built from TRBV27 and TRBJ2-3, with D possibly TRBD1 on 5 matching bases. CDR1 MNHEY and CDR2 SMNVEV come from the germline V gene (reference sequence). Between the trimmed V and J ends, which lost 6 bases and 6 bases, there was a span of 19 bases. The CDR3 is made up of 15 amino acids. The CDR3 loop reads CASSPTQAGWDTQYF. The CDR3 DNA sequence: TGTGCCAGCAGCCCCACACAGGCCGGATGGGATACGCAGTATTTT.

The V and J genes are TRBV10-1 and TRBJ2-1; D gene uncertain. This CDR3 spans 14 amino acids. The V gene's germline CDR1 is WNHNN and CDR2 SYGVQD (reference sequence). V was cut by 5 bases and J by 11 bases, with 19 bases left in between. CDR3 DNA: TGCGCCAGCAGTCCCCGTGGGGATATGAGTAAGCAGTTCTTC. Encoded protein: CASSPRGDMSKQFF.

The genes are TRBV24-1 and TRBJ2-3; D unclear. Germline values: CDR1 KGHDR, CDR2 SFDVKD. Trimming took off 3 bases at V and 0 bases at J, with 9 bases between the two ends. CDR3 size: 15 residues. The CDR3 DNA follows: TGTGCCACCAGTGATCGCGACCTTAGCACAGATACGCAGTATTTT. Amino acid sequence: CATSDRDLSTDTQYF.

The chain couples TRBV27 to TRBJ1-1; 7 bases map to TRBD1. Germline-derived CDR1 and CDR2 are MNHEY and SMNVEV (reference sequence). The CDR3 consists of 15 residues. Trimming removed 4 bases from V and 1 base from J; junction bases left unmatched: 6. The CDR3 here is CASSSRTGGNTEAFF. CDR3 DNA sequence: TGTGCCAGCAGTTCTCGGACAGGAGGGAACACTGAAGCTTTCTTT.

In this sample, this clone turned up a few times. The rearrangement links TRBV7-2 to TRBJ2-7, with D maybe TRBD1 (5 bases). V was shortened by 5 bases and J by 2 bases, with 16 bases between the two germline ends. This CDR3 is 15 amino acids long. Per germline, CDR1 SGHTA and CDR2 FQGNSA. The CDR3 region has the DNA TGTGCCAGCAGCCAGGGTTCACTCCCCCCCTACGAGCAGTACTTC. Amino acid sequence: CASSQGSLPPYEQYF.

The CDR3 bases are TGTGCCAGCAGCTTATCGAGTCAGCCCCAGCATTTT. Residues: CASSLSSQPQHF. This chain joins TRBV13 and TRBJ1-5; D call uncertain. Between the trimmed V and J ends, which lost 2 bases and 6 bases, there was a span of 5 bases. Germline loops: CDR1 PRHDT, CDR2 FYEKMQ (reference sequence). The CDR3 spans 12 residues.

The chain combines TRBV7-9 with TRBJ2-7; the D call may be TRBD1 or TRBD2 (5 bases each). The CDR3 loop spans 12 amino acids. Trimming stripped 8 bases from V and 2 bases from J, with 10 bases between. Germline CDR1 and CDR2: SEHNR and FQNEAQ (reference sequence). CDR3 nucleotides: TGTGCCAGCGGGGGTCGGACCTACGAGCAGTACTTC. Protein product: CASGGRTYEQYF.

J is TRBJ2-2 and V is TRBV28, with a possible D match to TRBD2 (5 bases). V shed 3 bases and J shed 1 base, with 12 bases lying between them. Germline assignment: CDR1 MDHEN and CDR2 SYDVKM. CDR3 length: 16 residues. CDR3 amino acids: CASSFRPGLNTGELFF. The DNA for the CDR3 is TGTGCCAGCAGTTTTCGTCCAGGACTGAACACCGGGGAGCTGTTTTTT.

The chain links TRBV4-3 to TRBJ1-5; 8 nucleotides align to TRBD1. Germline CDR1 and CDR2: LGHNA and YSLEER. CDR3 size: 17 residues. The V gene end was trimmed by 1 base and the J gene end by 6 bases; junction bases not matched to a gene: 11. The CDR3: CASSQVHGGQAIQPQHF. CDR3 DNA: TGCGCCAGCAGCCAAGTTCATGGGGGACAGGCGATTCAGCCCCAGCATTTT.

This sequence joins TRBV27 and TRBJ1-5, with 11 bases that match TRBD1. Germline V gene data show CDR1 as MNHEY and CDR2 as SMNVEV (reference sequence). The CDR3 sequence is 13 residues long. With 8 bases clipped from V and 6 bases from J, the junction kept 3 bases outside the gene matches. CDR3 bases: TGTGCCAGCGGACAGGGGGCGCGTCAGCCCCAGCATTTT. It specifies CASGQGARQPQHF.

The chain joins TRBV11-2 to TRBJ1-2; maybe TRBD1 (5 bases). The CDR3 spans 16 residues. Between the trimmed V and J ends, which lost 0 bases and 6 bases, there was a span of 17 bases. Germline CDR1 is SGHAT and CDR2 is FQNNGV. The CDR3 sequence is CASSLDHGRARDGYTF. In nucleotides, the CDR3 is TGTGCCAGCAGCTTAGATCACGGCAGGGCAAGGGATGGCTACACCTTC.

The rearrangement links TRBV29-1 to TRBJ1-3; D uncertain. Looked up from germline, CDR1 is SQVTM and CDR2 is ANQGSEA. Deletions cut 5 bases from V and 0 bases from J, with 8 bases between. The CDR3 length is 13 residues. The CDR3 sequence: CSVSDSSGNTIYF. The CDR3 bases are TGCAGCGTTTCAGATAGCTCTGGAAACACCATATATTTT.

The chain employs TRBV5-6 and TRBJ2-7; 9 bases line up with TRBD1. Germline assignment: CDR1 SGHDT and CDR2 YYEEEE. There are 12 residues in the CDR3. J was trimmed by 8 bases and V by 4 bases; bases with no gene match: 4. CDR3 sequence (DNA): TGTGCCAGCAGCACAGACAGGGGGAAGCAGTACTTC. The encoded protein is CASSTDRGKQYF.

The chain uses TRBV7-3 and TRBJ1-1; D is uncertain. This CDR3 is built from 13 residues. Germline V CDR1 and CDR2: SGHTA, FQGTGA. V dropped 3 bases and J dropped 10 bases, with 15 bases sitting between them. The CDR3 region is CASSLDSAQAAFF. DNA for the CDR3: TGTGCCAGCAGCTTGGACTCGGCGCAGGCAGCTTTCTTT.

This sequence joins TRBV6-5 and TRBJ1-2; TRBD1 aligns across 8 bases. The CDR3 has 12 residues. Trimming at V came to 7 bases and at J to 12 bases, leaving 10 bases not matched to a gene. Germline V gives CDR1 MNHEY, CDR2 SVGAGI. The CDR3 loop is CASKPGQGPDTF. DNA for the CDR3: TGTGCCAGCAAACCCGGACAGGGCCCCGACACCTTC.

This chain joins TRBV7-8 and TRBJ1-1; D might be TRBD1 (6 bases). Germline assignment: CDR1 SGHVS and CDR2 FQNEAQ. Between the trimmed V and J ends, which lost 1 base and 6 bases, there was a span of 18 bases. The CDR3 totals 16 residues. CDR3 sequence reads: CASSLGSRTVGSEAFF. CDR3 nucleotides: TGTGCCAGCAGCTTAGGGTCCCGGACAGTAGGGTCTGAAGCTTTCTTT.

The chain uses TRBV12-3 or TRBV12-4 and TRBJ1-1; D is ambiguous. The V end was cut by 3 bases, the J end by 8 bases, with 10 bases between. There are 12 residues in the CDR3. The CDR3 here is CASSFVSGEAFF. CDR3 nucleotides: TGTGCCAGCAGTTTTGTGTCGGGGGAAGCTTTCTTT.

J is TRBJ2-1 and V is TRBV7-9; possibly TRBD2 for D (5 bases). The CDR3 spans 14 residues. Germline assignment: CDR1 SEHNR and CDR2 FQNEAQ (reference sequence). V was pared by 5 bases and J by 4 bases, with 12 bases between. This CDR3 reads CASSPAEGYNEQFF. The DNA of the CDR3 is TGTGCCAGCAGCCCCGCCGAGGGTTACAATGAGCAGTTCTTC.

The chain carries TRBV5-1 and TRBJ2-3; 8 bases agree with TRBD1. The CDR3 covers 15 residues. Per the germline V gene, CDR1 is SGHRS and CDR2 is YFSETQ. J was trimmed by 0 bases and V by 4 bases; bases with no gene match: 4. The CDR3 loop reads CASSAGQGSTDTQYF. CDR3 nucleotides: TGCGCCAGCAGCGCCGGACAGGGAAGCACAGATACGCAGTATTTT.

This clone was found once. The V gene is TRBV5-6, the J gene TRBJ1-5; the D gene is possibly TRBD1 (5 bases). Deletions cut 0 bases from V and 9 bases from J, with 7 bases between. Germline V gene sequence: CDR1 SGHDT, CDR2 YYEEEE. This CDR3 contains 12 residues. This CDR3 reads CASSLGQGPQHF. The CDR3 DNA reads TGTGCCAGCAGCTTGGGGCAGGGGCCCCAGCATTTT.

Here the CDR3 DNA reads TGTGCCAGCAGTTACTCTAGGACAGGGGAGAATGGCTACACCTTC. Its translation is CASSYSRTGENGYTF. V gene TRBV6-5 combines with J gene TRBJ1-2, with 9 bases lining up with TRBD1. In germline, CDR1 is MNHEY, CDR2 SVGAGI. The CDR3 loop spans 15 amino acids. V shed 0 bases, J shed 6 bases, and the junction held 5 bases outside the gene matches.

About this clone: Other DNA sequences in the sample encode the same CDR3. This chain connects TRBV9 to TRBJ1-3; TRBD1 is a possible D gene (5 bases). V was trimmed by 2 bases and J by 4 bases, leaving 13 bases between them. The CDR3 sequence is 15 residues long. The germline V gene has CDR1 SGDLS and CDR2 YYNGEE. CDR3 bases: TGTGCCAGCAGCGTCTCCGGGACGGCCGGAAACACCATATATTTT. Translation: CASSVSGTAGNTIYF.

The rearrangement links TRBV6-5 to TRBJ2-3, with 11 bases identical to TRBD1. J lost 4 bases, V lost 1 base, and 1 base had no gene match. The CDR3 runs to 15 residues. CDR1 and CDR2 (germline): MNHEY, SVGAGI. The CDR3 coding sequence is TGTGCCAGCAGTTACTGGGACAGGGGGGCAGATACGCAGTATTTT. Translating it yields CASSYWDRGADTQYF.

The chain recombines TRBV6-1 with TRBJ2-7, with D unclear. V shed 3 bases and J shed 2 bases, with 8 bases lying between them. This CDR3 has 13 residues. CDR1 and CDR2 (germline): MNHNS, SASEGT. CDR3 loop: CASSEGRTYEQYF. The CDR3 DNA is TGTGCCAGCAGTGAGGGCAGGACCTACGAGCAGTACTTC.